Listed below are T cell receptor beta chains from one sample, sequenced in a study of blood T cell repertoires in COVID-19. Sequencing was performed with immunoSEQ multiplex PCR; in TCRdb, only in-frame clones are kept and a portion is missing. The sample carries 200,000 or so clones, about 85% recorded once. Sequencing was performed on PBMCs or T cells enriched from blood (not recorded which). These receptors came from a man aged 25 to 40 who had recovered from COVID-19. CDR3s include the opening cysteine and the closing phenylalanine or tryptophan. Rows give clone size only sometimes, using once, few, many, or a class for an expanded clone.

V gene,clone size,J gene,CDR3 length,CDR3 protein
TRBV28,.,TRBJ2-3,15,CASSNPATSFFTQYF
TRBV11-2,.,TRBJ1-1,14,CASSLQQGGTEAFF
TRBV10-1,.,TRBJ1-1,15,CASSDGSVGGTEAFF
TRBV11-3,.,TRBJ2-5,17,CASSLFLALAPQETQYF
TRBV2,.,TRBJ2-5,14,CASGLDRLQETQYF
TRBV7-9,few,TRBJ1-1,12,CASSIVGMMLGF
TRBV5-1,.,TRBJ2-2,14,CASSPRQNTGELFF
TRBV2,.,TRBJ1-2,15,CASSEEGGGGYGYTF
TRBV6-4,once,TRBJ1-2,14,CASRETGSSYGYTF
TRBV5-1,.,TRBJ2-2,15,CASSLRQGTTGELFF
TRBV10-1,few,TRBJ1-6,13,CARGGGSHSPLHF
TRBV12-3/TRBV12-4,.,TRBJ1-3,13,CASSRYGVNTIYF
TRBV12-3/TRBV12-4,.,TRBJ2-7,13,CASRPGGIYEQYF
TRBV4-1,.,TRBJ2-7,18,CASSHPGRGKGLGGKQYF
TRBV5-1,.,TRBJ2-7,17,CASSSRTSRGLSYEQYF
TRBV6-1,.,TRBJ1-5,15,CASSAEGYSNQPQHF
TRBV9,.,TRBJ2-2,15,CASSPRRPAGGELFF
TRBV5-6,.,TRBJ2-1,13,CASSSLLVNEQFF
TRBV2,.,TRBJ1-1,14,CASSARGLNTEAFF
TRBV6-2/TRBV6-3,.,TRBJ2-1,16,CASSYGGLAVYNEQFF
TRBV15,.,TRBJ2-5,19,CATSRDEGDSASGRETQYF
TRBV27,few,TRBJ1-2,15,CASSLFWTANYGYTF
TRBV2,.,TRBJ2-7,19,CASSEAGTSGRTNSYEQYF
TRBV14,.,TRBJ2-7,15,CASSQLGLSSYEQYF
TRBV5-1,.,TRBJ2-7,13,CASSSGLAGEQYF
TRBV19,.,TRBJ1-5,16,CASSIARGILNQPQHF